The rows below give T cell receptor beta chains drawn from one sample of a study of cytomegalovirus exposure and HLA in healthy donors. The method was immunoSEQ multiplex PCR; TCRdb's version includes in-frame clones alone and lacks a portion of them. This table has 100,000 to 150,000 clones, roughly 81% appearing once. Sequencing was done on a sample of PBMCs. These receptors all stem from a woman under 40 in good health and CMV-seronegative. Both conserved end residues are part of each CDR3. The D gene is left open where the match is weak. Not every row has a clone size; where given, it reads once, few, many or a size class.

NA,16,TRBV5-6,TRBJ2-2,NA,TGTGCCAGCAGCTTGGAAGGGGCAGGCCCCTTAGGGGAGCTGTTTTTT,CASSLEGAGPLGELFF
NA,14,TRBV15,TRBJ2-1,NA,TGTGCCACCAGCAGCGACCCGGGATACAATGAGCAGTTCTTC,CATSSDPGYNEQFF
TRBD1,15,TRBV19,TRBJ1-1,NA,TGTGCCAGTAGTAGAGAAAGACAGGGAAGAACTGAAGCTTTCTTT,CASSRERQGRTEAFF
NA,18,TRBV10-3,TRBJ2-6,NA,TGTGCCATCAGTGATGGTTACAGGCACAACTCTGGGGCCAACGTCCTGACTTTC,CAISDGYRHNSGANVLTF
TRBD1,15,TRBV7-3,TRBJ1-1,NA,TGTGCCAGCAGCCGACAGGGACAGGGGAACACTGAAGCTTTCTTT,CASSRQGQGNTEAFF
TRBD2,18,TRBV5-4,TRBJ2-7,NA,TGTGCCAGCAGCTTGGGTCCTAGCGGCGGGGGATTAAACTACGAGCAGTACTTC,CASSLGPSGGGLNYEQYF
TRBD2,17,TRBV5-6,TRBJ2-3,NA,TGTGCCAGCAGCTCCCTCGGACTAGCGGATGACACAGATACGCAGTATTTT,CASSSLGLADDTDTQYF
TRBD2,16,TRBV7-9,TRBJ2-5,NA,TGTGCCAGCACCCCAAGGGAGGGGAGTGAGATTGAGACCCAGTACTTC,CASTPREGSEIETQYF
NA,13,TRBV18,TRBJ1-2,NA,TGTGCCAGCTCAGAAGGACAACTCTATGGCTACACCTTC,CASSEGQLYGYTF
TRBD1,15,TRBV6-6,TRBJ1-1,NA,TGTGCCAGCAGTTACTCGGCAGGGGGCGTTGGTGAAGCTTTCTTT,CASSYSAGGVGEAFF
NA,13,TRBV7-9,TRBJ2-2,few,TGTGCCAGCAGCTTACTGAACACCGGGGAGCTGTTTTTT,CASSLLNTGELFF
NA,14,TRBV7-8,TRBJ2-3,few,TGTGCCAGCAGCGACCACAGGGCCACAGATACGCAGTATTTT,CASSDHRATDTQYF
NA,15,TRBV6-5,TRBJ2-2,NA,TGTGCCAGCAGTTACAGAAGGGAGTGGGTCGGGGAGCTGTTTTTT,CASSYRREWVGELFF
TRBD2,19,TRBV7-9,TRBJ2-3,NA,TGTGCCAGCAGCCTGGGACTAGCGGGAGGTATCTTACTTTCCGATACGCAGTATTTT,CASSLGLAGGILLSDTQYF
NA,14,TRBV5-1,TRBJ2-5,NA,TGCGCCAGCATGTACAGCCCCCTCCAAGAGACCCAGTACTTC,CASMYSPLQETQYF
TRBD2,15,TRBV9,TRBJ2-3,NA,TGTGCCAGCAGCCCGAGCGGGGGAAGCACAGATACGCAGTATTTT,CASSPSGGSTDTQYF
TRBD1,16,TRBV29-1,TRBJ2-1,NA,TGCAGCGTCCGGGACAGGGGCTTTTCGGACTACAATGAGCAGTTCTTC,CSVRDRGFSDYNEQFF
TRBD2,17,TRBV13,TRBJ2-3,NA,TGTGCCAGCAGCTTATCTCTGGGACTAGCTCGCTCAGATACGCAGTATTTT,CASSLSLGLARSDTQYF
NA,14,TRBV28,TRBJ1-2,NA,TGTGCCAGCACCGGGGTGCGGAGTACCTATGGCTACACCTTC,CASTGVRSTYGYTF
TRBD1,12,TRBV6-5,TRBJ1-2,once,TGTGCCAGCAACGACAGGGGCTATGGCTACACCTTC,CASNDRGYGYTF
TRBD2,19,TRBV4-1,TRBJ2-5,once,TGCGCCAGCAGCCCCAACCCGGGACCTGGCAGGACTAGCCAAGAGACCCAGTACTTC,CASSPNPGPGRTSQETQYF
NA,13,TRBV7-2,TRBJ1-2,once,TGTGCCAGCAGCCTTAACAGGGAGGGTGGCTACACCTTC,CASSLNREGGYTF
TRBD2,15,TRBV5-1,TRBJ2-4,once,TGCGCCAGCAGCCTCGGGGCTAGCGGACCCAACATTCAGTACTTC,CASSLGASGPNIQYF
NA,13,TRBV30,TRBJ2-1,NA,TGTGCCTGGAGTGATGTGGACAGCAATGAGCAGTTCTTC,CAWSDVDSNEQFF
NA,13,TRBV19,TRBJ1-1,NA,TGTGCCAGTGGTATTAAGGGGGACACTGAAGCTTTCTTT,CASGIKGDTEAFF
NA,16,TRBV11-2,TRBJ1-1,NA,TGTGCCAGCAGAGACCTCATAGGGGGATCAGGGACTGAAGCTTTCTTT,CASRDLIGGSGTEAFF
TRBD1,15,TRBV12-5,TRBJ1-5,NA,TGTGCTAGTGGTTTGGGGGACAGGGTCAATCAGCCCCAGCATTTT,CASGLGDRVNQPQHF
NA,13,TRBV7-9,TRBJ2-1,NA,TGTGCCAGCAGCCCAGAAAACAGGGTCGAGCAGTTCTTC,CASSPENRVEQFF
NA,15,TRBV21-1,TRBJ1-1,NA,TGTGCCAGCACCAGGCCACCGGGCGGTAGGAAGGGGGCTTTCTTT,CASTRPPGGRKGAFF
TRBD1,20,TRBV4-1,TRBJ1-3,NA,TGCGCCAGCAGCCAAGTGTTTACCGGGACAGCCTTTAACTCTGGAAACACCATATATTTT,CASSQVFTGTAFNSGNTIYF
NA,15,TRBV7-9,TRBJ1-1,NA,TGTTCCAGCAGCTTCCTTGGGCCCCAGGCCGAGAAAGCTTTCTTT,CSSSFLGPQAEKAFF
TRBD2,16,TRBV7-9,TRBJ2-1,NA,TGTGCCAGCAGCGAAGTAGCGGGAGGGCCCTCCAATGAGCAGTTCTTC,CASSEVAGGPSNEQFF
TRBD1,13,TRBV11-2,TRBJ1-3,few,TGTGCCAGCACCCCGGACAGGCAAAACACCATATATTTT,CASTPDRQNTIYF
NA,13,TRBV27,TRBJ2-7,NA,TGTGCCAGCAGTCCACGGACAGATTACGAGCAGTACTTC,CASSPRTDYEQYF
TRBD1,14,TRBV5-1,TRBJ1-1,NA,TGCGCCAGCAGCTTGGGGACAGGGGCCGCTGAAGCTTTCTTT,CASSLGTGAAEAFF
NA,13,TRBV14,TRBJ1-2,NA,TGTGCCAGCAGCCAATCAGGGGACTATGGCTACACCTTC,CASSQSGDYGYTF
NA,12,TRBV9,TRBJ2-3,NA,TGTGCCAGCAGGTCAGAGGGTGATACGCAGTATTTT,CASRSEGDTQYF
NA,18,TRBV5-1,TRBJ2-3,few,TGCGCCAGCAGCTTGGTTGTAGGGGGTCTGCAGGCGACAGATACGCAGTATTTT,CASSLVVGGLQATDTQYF
NA,14,TRBV4-1,TRBJ2-7,NA,TGCGCCAGCAGCCCCCCGGACAGTCCCTACGAGCAGTACTTC,CASSPPDSPYEQYF
TRBD2,15,TRBV7-2,TRBJ2-7,NA,TGTGCCAGCAGCCCTGGACTAGCGGGAGCGTACGAGCAGTACTTC,CASSPGLAGAYEQYF
NA,16,TRBV27,TRBJ2-1,once,TGTGCCAGCAGTGAACCGGGACAAGTCCCCTACAATGAGCAGTTCTTC,CASSEPGQVPYNEQFF
TRBD1,15,TRBV27,TRBJ1-1,NA,TGTGCCAGCAGTATTTGGACAGGAGGGAGCACTGAAGCTTTCTTT,CASSIWTGGSTEAFF
NA,14,TRBV5-1,TRBJ2-5,once,TGCGCCAGCAGGGGATCAATCGGGGGAGCGGCCCAGTACTTC,CASRGSIGGAAQYF
NA,16,TRBV5-6,TRBJ2-5,once,TGTGCCAGCAGCTTGTTCGGGGGGCCGGGATTGGAGACCCAGTACTTC,CASSLFGGPGLETQYF
TRBD1,16,TRBV4-1,TRBJ1-5,NA,TGCGCCAGCAGCCAAGGACAGGGGCCGCTCGATCAGCCCCAGCATTTT,CASSQGQGPLDQPQHF
NA,13,TRBV7-2,TRBJ1-5,NA,TGTGCCAGCAGCGGAGGGTGGAATCAGCCCCAGCATTTT,CASSGGWNQPQHF
TRBD2,16,TRBV6-5,TRBJ2-5,once,TGTGCCAGCAGTTACTCCGGACTAGCGGGACAAGAGACCCAGTACTTC,CASSYSGLAGQETQYF
NA,16,TRBV11-1,TRBJ2-4,NA,TGTGCCAGCAGCTTAGCTATTGGGGTTGGAGGGAACATTCAGTACTTC,CASSLAIGVGGNIQYF
NA,15,TRBV19,TRBJ2-3,NA,TGTGCCAGTAGTTATGAACGTCCGGAGTCCTATACGCAGTATTTT,CASSYERPESYTQYF
TRBD2,17,TRBV10-3,TRBJ2-3,NA,TGTGCCATCAGCTCAATTAGACCTAGCGGGAGTACAGATACGCAGTATTTT,CAISSIRPSGSTDTQYF
TRBD1,14,TRBV4-1,TRBJ2-3,NA,TGCGCCAGCAGCTATACCAGGGGGACAGATACGCAGTATTTT,CASSYTRGTDTQYF
TRBD2,17,TRBV4-1,TRBJ2-3,once,TGCGCCAGCAGCCAACCCCCCCGCGGGGGGCATGTCGATACGCAGTATTTT,CASSQPPRGGHVDTQYF
NA,13,TRBV27,TRBJ2-3,NA,TGTGCCAGCAGTTCCTATTACACAGATACGCAGTATTTT,CASSSYYTDTQYF
TRBD1,17,TRBV10-3,TRBJ1-1,once,TGTGCCACGGGAATTGCTCGTGGGGACAGTCTGAACACTGAAGCTTTCTTT,CATGIARGDSLNTEAFF
NA,14,TRBV4-1,TRBJ1-1,NA,TGCGCCAGCAGCCAAGGAGGGAGATCCACTGAAGCTTTCTTT,CASSQGGRSTEAFF